The rows below give T cell receptor beta chains drawn from one sample of a study of memory CD4+ T cells and cytomegalovirus serostatus. Sequencing was performed with immunoSEQ multiplex PCR; in TCRdb, only in-frame clones are kept and a portion is missing. This table has some 25,000 clones, approximately 75% appearing once. The sequenced sample was memory CD4+ T cells from blood. The source is an adult in good health and CMV-seronegative. CDR3s include the opening cysteine and the closing phenylalanine or tryptophan. Fields, in order: CDR3 length, V gene, J gene, CDR3 protein.

13	TRBV7-2	TRBJ2-5	CASSLGAQETQYF
15	TRBV4-3	TRBJ2-1	CASSQDLFSGNEQFF
16	TRBV18	TRBJ2-7	CASSPPQGGTAYEQYF
15	TRBV5-1	TRBJ2-1	CASSLDRASYNEQFF
16	TRBV5-4	TRBJ1-6	CASSTGTGFNNSPLHF
14	TRBV30	TRBJ1-2	CAWSKGDRYYGYTF
16	TRBV7-9	TRBJ2-1	CASSIAGGSSYNEQFF
14	TRBV4-2	TRBJ1-1	CASSQMLGNTEAFF
13	TRBV19	TRBJ1-1	CASRQGMSTEAFF
13	TRBV18	TRBJ2-5	CASSREGSETQYF
12	TRBV19	TRBJ1-5	CASSFGAQPQHF
14	TRBV28	TRBJ1-5	CASTSGLHNQPQHF